The 20 T cell receptor beta chains below all came from one sample that was sequenced in a study of T cell responses to AZD1222 COVID-19 vaccine. This table comes from immunoSEQ multiplex PCR, and its TCRdb copy is limited to in-frame clones, with some not included. There are approximately 180,000 clones in the sample; approximately 92% occur only once, and approximately 4% lies in the top ten. The sample in question was peripheral blood, obtained 28 days after the second dose of the MenACWY control vaccine. The receptors shown here come from an adult who received the MenACWY meningococcal vaccine as a control.

The chain has TRBV27 and TRBJ2-5; possible D gene TRBD1, 5 bases. CDR1 and CDR2 (germline): MNHEY, SMNVEV (reference sequence). The CDR3 is 15 amino acids. V lost 6 bases and J 2 bases, leaving 16 bases between the germline ends. The CDR3 sequence: CASSSRETVQETQYF. In DNA, the CDR3 is TGTGCCAGCAGCTCACGAGAGACAGTTCAAGAGACCCAGTACTTC.

This chain joins TRBV14 and TRBJ2-7; D gene uncertain. CDR3 length: 12 residues. The V end lost 0 bases, the J end lost 3 bases, and 3 bases lay between the germline ends. Germline CDR1 reads SGHDN; CDR2 reads FVKESK. The CDR3 reads CASSQDHYEQYF. In nucleotides, the CDR3 is TGTGCCAGCAGCCAAGATCACTACGAGCAGTACTTC.

This clone appeared a single time. The V call is TRBV27, the J call TRBJ1-1, with 7 bases lining up with TRBD1. V lost 6 bases, J lost 3 bases, and 7 bases stayed unmatched. The CDR3 has 14 amino acids. CDR1 is MNHEY, CDR2 SMNVEV, per germline (reference sequence). The CDR3 protein is CASRHRGKDTEAFF. CDR3 DNA sequence: TGTGCCAGCAGGCACAGGGGTAAGGACACTGAAGCTTTCTTT.

As DNA, the CDR3 is TGCGCCAGCAGCCAAGAGGTCGCCCTCAGCACAGATACGCAGTATTTT. Protein: CASSQEVALSTDTQYF. This chain uses TRBV4-1 with TRBJ2-3, with D unresolved. Germline assignment: CDR1 MGHRA and CDR2 YSYEKL. V lost 0 bases and J lost 0, with 10 bases in between. The CDR3 has 16 residues.

J is TRBJ2-2 and V is TRBV5-5; tentatively, D is TRBD1 (6 bases). The CDR3 contains 15 residues. Trimming removed 3 bases at V and 5 bases at J, with 14 bases between. Germline CDR1 reads SGHKS; CDR2 reads YYEKEE (reference sequence). DNA of the CDR3: TGTGCCAGCAGCTACTACGGGACACCTACCGGGGAGCTGTTTTTT. It yields the protein CASSYYGTPTGELFF.

The rearrangement joins TRBV6-1 to TRBJ1-2; D gene ambiguous. CDR3 length: 12 amino acids. Trimming shortened V by 2 bases and J by 8 bases, and 9 bases separated the two germline ends. Germline V gives CDR1 MNHNS, CDR2 SASEGT. The CDR3 DNA reads TGTGCCAGCAGTGAACACGTCGGAGGCTACACCTTC. It translates to CASSEHVGGYTF.

This rearrangement joins TRBV30 to TRBJ2-2; D possibly corresponds to TRBD1 (6 bases). Looked up from germline, CDR1 is GTSNPN and CDR2 is SVGIG (reference sequence). The CDR3 extends over 15 amino acids. The V gene lost 0 bases and the J gene lost 3 bases, with 11 bases spanning the gap. CDR3 amino acids: CAWSVPRTDTGELFF. The CDR3 DNA reads as TGTGCCTGGAGTGTACCCAGGACAGACACCGGGGAGCTGTTTTTT.

Only a few counts were recorded for this clone. The chain links TRBV7-9 to TRBJ1-4, with TRBD1 matching over 7 bases. The CDR3 has 14 residues. In germline, CDR1 is SEHNR, CDR2 FQNEAQ (reference sequence). The junction had 6 bases not matched to a gene; V was cut back by 3 bases and J by 8 bases. The CDR3 DNA follows: TGTGCCAGCAGCTTTACGTCAGGGGGAGAAAAACTGTTTTTT. Encoded protein: CASSFTSGGEKLFF.

The CDR3 sequence: CASSWSEGAYGYTF. In DNA, the CDR3 is TGTGCCAGCAGCTGGTCCGAGGGCGCCTATGGCTACACCTTC. The chain combines TRBV11-3 with TRBJ1-2; unclear D gene. V dropped 4 bases and J dropped 4 bases, with 13 bases sitting between them. Germline CDR1 SGHNT, CDR2 YENEEA. This CDR3 is built from 14 residues.

The genes are TRBV13 and TRBJ1-5; no reliable D call. The germline V gene encodes CDR1 PRHDT and CDR2 FYEKMQ (reference sequence). With 3 bases removed from V and 11 bases from J, the gap between germline ends came to 14 bases. This CDR3 is 13 amino acids long. CDR3 loop: CASSLSPLRSQHF. The CDR3 nucleotides read TGTGCCAGCAGCTTGAGTCCGCTCCGGTCCCAGCATTTT.

This chain uses TRBV11-2 with TRBJ1-6; a weak D match, TRBD1 (6 bases). V lost 5 bases and J 5 bases, leaving 10 bases between the germline ends. This CDR3 is 14 amino acids long. Germline-derived CDR1 and CDR2 are SGHAT and FQNNGV. In nucleotides, the CDR3 is TGTGCCAGCAGCAACGACAGGAATAATTCACCCCTCCACTTT. Translating it yields CASSNDRNNSPLHF. The full variable domain, in which reference TRBV11-2 and TRBJ1-6 provide the parts outside the CDR3, is EAGVAQSPRYKIIEKRQSVAFWCNPISGHATLYWYQQILGQGPKLLIQFQNNGVVDDSQLPKDRFSAERLKGVDSTLKIQPAKLEDSAVYLCASSNDRNNSPLHFGNGTRLTVT.

This chain uses TRBV28 with TRBJ2-5; possible D gene TRBD2, 7 bases. Trimming took 11 bases from V and 1 from J, leaving 17 bases between them. CDR3 length: 14 amino acids. CDR1 and CDR2 from the germline V gene are MDHEN and SYDVKM. The CDR3 loop is CAVGGGVPQETQYF. The DNA of the CDR3 is TGTGCCGTGGGAGGGGGGGTACCCCAAGAGACCCAGTACTTC.

In the case of this clone: Other DNA sequences in the same sample also yield this CDR3. The genes are TRBV28 and TRBJ2-6, with D possibly being TRBD1 (6 bases). Trimming stripped 5 bases from V and 1 base from J, with 21 bases between. The length of the CDR3 is 19 residues. Germline loops: CDR1 MDHEN, CDR2 SYDVKM. The CDR3 bases are TGTGCCAGCAGTCACTCCTGGGGGCGCAGGGCGTCTGGGGCCAACGTCCTGACTTTC. Translating it yields CASSHSWGRRASGANVLTF.

V and J are TRBV2 and TRBJ1-4; D gene ambiguous. CDR3 length: 13 residues. Deletions cut 0 bases from V and 11 bases from J, with 10 bases between. The germline V gene encodes CDR1 SNHLY and CDR2 FYNNEI. The CDR3 DNA reads TGTGCCAGCAGTGAAGCCCTAGGAACCAAACTGTTTTTT. Translation gives CASSEALGTKLFF. The complete variable domain, with remaining parts taken from reference TRBV2 and TRBJ1-4, reads EPEVTQTPSHQVTQMGQEVILRCVPISNHLYFYWYRQILGQKVEFLVSFYNNEISEKSEIFDDQFSVERPDGSNFTLKIRSTKLEDSAMYFCASSEALGTKLFFGSGTQLSVL.

The chain couples TRBV28 to TRBJ1-2; no reliable D call. The CDR3 is made up of 12 amino acids. Per germline, CDR1 MDHEN and CDR2 SYDVKM. CDR3 nucleotide sequence: TGTTGTGTCGGGGATTGGGACTATGGCTACACCTTC. It translates to CCVGDWDYGYTF.

V usage is TRBV5-6 and J usage is TRBJ1-1, with D possibly matching TRBD1 (6 bases). Germline V gene data show CDR1 as SGHDT and CDR2 as YYEEEE. The CDR3 is 15 amino acids. Trimming took off 2 bases at V and 0 bases at J, with 11 bases between the two ends. The CDR3 DNA follows: TGTGCCAGCAGCTTTTTAGGGGGGATGAACACTGAAGCTTTCTTT. Encoded protein: CASSFLGGMNTEAFF.

The V gene is TRBV29-1, the J gene TRBJ1-3, with unresolved D. The germline gives CDR1 SQVTM, CDR2 ANQGSEA. The V end lost 0 bases, the J end lost 1 base, and 7 bases lay between the germline ends. The CDR3 is made up of 14 amino acids. The CDR3 is CSVEDPNSGNTIYF. CDR3 in DNA: TGCAGCGTTGAAGATCCTAATTCTGGAAACACCATATATTTT.

This sequence joins TRBV11-3 and TRBJ1-3; D is unresolved. CDR3 length: 13 amino acids. V dropped 7 bases and J dropped 0 bases, with 7 bases sitting between them. Per germline, CDR1 SGHNT and CDR2 YENEEA. The CDR3 region has the DNA TGTGCCAGCAAAGGTAGCTCTGGAAACACCATATATTTT. It encodes CASKGSSGNTIYF. Based on the CDR3 plus reference TRBV11-3 and TRBJ1-3, the full variable domain is EAGVVQSPRYKIIEKKQPVAFWCNPISGHNTLYWYLQNLGQGPELLIRYENEEAVDDSQLPKDRFSAERLKGVDSTLKIQPAELGDSAVYLCASKGSSGNTIYFGEGSWLTVV.

This clone was seen just once. The chain uses TRBV7-9 and TRBJ1-2, with D perhaps TRBD1 (6 bases). CDR3 length: 14 residues. The V gene lost 3 bases and the J gene lost 4 bases, with 12 bases spanning the gap. Per germline, CDR1 SEHNR and CDR2 FQNEAQ (reference sequence). The CDR3 region is CASSLEQGFYGYTF. The DNA of the CDR3 is TGTGCCAGCAGCTTGGAACAGGGTTTCTATGGCTACACCTTC.

V is TRBV2 and J is TRBJ2-7; D is uncertain. The germline V and J ends were trimmed by 7 bases and 6 bases, with 19 bases remaining between them. Per the germline V gene, CDR1 is SNHLY and CDR2 is FYNNEI. The CDR3 loop spans 14 amino acids. In DNA, the CDR3 is TGTGCCAGCACTAATACCGAGCCCCCCTCCGAGCAGTACTTC. Amino acids: CASTNTEPPSEQYF.